This note documents a single TCR beta chain sequence. The antigen this receptor binds is unknown. Qualities for individual bases were not recorded, and no much larger clone is one base off. At the junction V is shortened by 6 bases and J by 11 bases, with 28 bases in between. From a lookup of the germline V gene (reference sequence), CDR1 and CDR2 are LGHDT and YNNKEL. The CDR3 starts with the cysteine, ends with the phenylalanine, and has 16 residues. Kept here is only the CDR3 DNA, which spans 48 bases and is read in frame from base 1. The method was 5' RACE. Sequencing was performed on an Illumina HiSeq 2500. A second PCR of about 6 to 11 cycles was performed with a sample-barcoded 5' primer and a J-beta primer mix. A template-switch 5' adaptor carrying 12 random nucleotides introduced a unique molecular identifier onto each TCR beta cDNA molecule. Each sample yielded at least 2.5 million CDR3-containing paired-end reads. All of the RNA was converted into first-strand cDNA using the Mint cDNA synthesis kit, with a TRBC-specific oligonucleotide serving as the primer. Following uracil-DNA glycosylase treatment, all cDNA underwent a first 18-cycle PCR with the universal primers M1SS and BC2_uni_R. The original methods were these. For normalization, 1 million high-quality reads were randomly selected from each sample, with every read carrying a distinct molecular identifier. Reads sharing molecular identifiers were discarded rather than binned into consensus sequences. MiTCR, run with a Q25 quality threshold and the strictest error-elimination algorithm, handled CDR3 identification, clonotype clustering and error correction. A nonparametric unseen species model with Euler transformation was used to estimate lower-bound total TCR beta diversity. The public sequencing data were trimmed at Q25 with fastp and processed into clonotypes with MiXCR by TCRdb, which kept only in-frame beta chains. A single entry per CDR3 protein holds the most common genes and DNA from its merged rows. These V and J calls are TCRdb output, not the study's own analysis. In all, the sample holds roughly 680,000 distinct CDR3 sequences, and under 65% of those were seen once. 13% of the sample is taken by the ten largest.

The roughly 38 donors, aged about 6 to 95 years, were systemically healthy Caucasian individuals from Russia. Each donor gave about 10 milliliters of peripheral blood, drawn into EDTA-treated Vacutainer tubes. Ficoll-Paque density-gradient centrifugation was used to isolate PBMCs, with at least 6.5 million per sample. Trizol reagent was used to extract total RNA from PBMCs, with at least 6 micrograms per sample. For every donor, an aliquot of PBMCs went through flow cytometry to measure the percentages of naive CD45RAhigh/CD27high T cells. The entry originates in a study of blood T cells in healthy people across ages (dated by TCRdb to the mid-2010s). For the wider study: In model experiments, template switching captured roughly one uniquely barcoded TCR beta cDNA molecule for every two T cells. The study measured age-related changes in TCR beta repertoire diversity using deep sequencing normalized with unique cDNA molecular identifiers. Donors were grouped into four age groups: young (average approximately 16 years), middle-aged (39), aged (62) and long-lived (about 82). To avoid experimental bias, donors of different ages were randomly spread across the sequencing lanes. The study analyzed two additional independent replicas of 1 million unique cDNA reads from the same blood draw for two donors, one aged 18 to 29 and one aged 80 or older.

Broader findings and caveats from the paper: Observed TCR beta diversity per million T cells fell roughly linearly with age, and a significant reduction was already apparent by age about 36. Because profiling used bulk unsorted PBMCs, naive and antigen-experienced compartments could not be compared conclusively. Compared with the aged group, the long-lived group had more naive CD4+ T cells, fewer expanded clones and increased TCR diversity, a pattern suggesting age selection. Donor CMV infection status was unknown, potentially confounding age-related changes in expanded clonotypes. Estimates of total diversity based on one million sequenced T cells were regarded as lower bounds and as underestimates. The percentage of naive T cells measured by flow cytometry correlated strongly with observed TCR beta diversity.

The rearranged segments are TRBV3-1 and TRBJ2-5; a confident D gene designation cannot be given. The clonotype originates from a woman older than 75 in good health. The sample consisted of blood. CDR3 reads: CASSLFEPKFHNEQYF. The DNA is as follows: TGTGCCAGCAGTCTATTCGAGCCCAAATTCCACAATGAGCAGTACTTC.